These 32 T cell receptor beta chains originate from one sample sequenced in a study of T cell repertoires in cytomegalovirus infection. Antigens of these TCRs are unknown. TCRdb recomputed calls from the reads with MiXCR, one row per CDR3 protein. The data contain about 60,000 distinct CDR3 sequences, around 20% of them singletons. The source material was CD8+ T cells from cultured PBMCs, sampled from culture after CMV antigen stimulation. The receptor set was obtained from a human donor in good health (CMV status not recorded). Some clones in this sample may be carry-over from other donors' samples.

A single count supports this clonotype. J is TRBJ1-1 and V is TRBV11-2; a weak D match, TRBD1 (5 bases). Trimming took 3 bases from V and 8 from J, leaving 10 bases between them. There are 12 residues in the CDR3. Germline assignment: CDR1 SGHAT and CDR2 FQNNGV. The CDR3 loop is CASSFGNREAFF. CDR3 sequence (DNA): TGTGCCAGCAGCTTCGGGAACAGGGAAGCTTTCTTT.

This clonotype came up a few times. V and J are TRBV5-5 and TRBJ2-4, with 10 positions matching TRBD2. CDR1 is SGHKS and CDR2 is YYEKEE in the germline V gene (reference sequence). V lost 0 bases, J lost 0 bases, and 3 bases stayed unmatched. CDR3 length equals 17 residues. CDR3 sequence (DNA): TGTGCCAGCAGCTTGGATGCTAGCGGGGGAGCCAAAAACATTCAGTACTTC. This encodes CASSLDASGGAKNIQYF.

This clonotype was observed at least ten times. In nucleotides, the CDR3 is TGTGCCAGCAGCCAGGGGGGGTTTGGCAATCAGCCCCAGCATTTT. Protein: CASSQGGFGNQPQHF. The chain couples TRBV7-9 to TRBJ1-5; 7 positions match TRBD1. Germline V lookup: CDR1 SEHNR, CDR2 FQNEAQ (reference sequence). After removal of 5 bases from V and 2 bases from J, the junction contained 6 bases not matched to a gene. The CDR3 covers 15 residues.

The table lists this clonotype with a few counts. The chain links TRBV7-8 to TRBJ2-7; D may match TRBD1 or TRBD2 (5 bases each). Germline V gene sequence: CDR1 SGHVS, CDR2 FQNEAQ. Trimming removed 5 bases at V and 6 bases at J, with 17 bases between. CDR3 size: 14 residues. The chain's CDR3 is CASSDSPRGVEQYF. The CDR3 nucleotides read TGTGCCAGCAGCGATTCGCCTCGAGGGGTCGAGCAGTACTTC.

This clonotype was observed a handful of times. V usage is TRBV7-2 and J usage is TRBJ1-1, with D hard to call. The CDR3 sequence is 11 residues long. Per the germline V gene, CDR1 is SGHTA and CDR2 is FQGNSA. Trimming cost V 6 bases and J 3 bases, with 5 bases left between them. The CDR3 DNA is TGTGCCAGCAGTTGGGACACTGAAGCTTTCTTT. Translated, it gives CASSWDTEAFF.

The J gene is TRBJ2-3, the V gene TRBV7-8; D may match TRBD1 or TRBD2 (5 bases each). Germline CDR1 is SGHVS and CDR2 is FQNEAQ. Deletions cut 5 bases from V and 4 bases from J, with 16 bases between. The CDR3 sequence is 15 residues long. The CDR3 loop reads CASSRGGPRPDTQYF. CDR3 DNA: TGTGCCAGCAGCCGGGGCGGGCCTAGACCAGATACGCAGTATTTT.

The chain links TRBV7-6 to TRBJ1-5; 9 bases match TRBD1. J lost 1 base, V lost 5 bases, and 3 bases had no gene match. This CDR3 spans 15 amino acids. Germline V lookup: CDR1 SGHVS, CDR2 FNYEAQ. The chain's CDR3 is CASSKGQGSNQPQHF. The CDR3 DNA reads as TGTGCCAGCAGCAAAGGACAGGGGAGCAATCAGCCCCAGCATTTT.

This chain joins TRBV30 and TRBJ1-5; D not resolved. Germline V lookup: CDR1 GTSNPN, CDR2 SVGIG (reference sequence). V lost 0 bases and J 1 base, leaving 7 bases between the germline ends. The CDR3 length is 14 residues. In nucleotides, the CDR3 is TGTGCCTGGAGTGTACTTTGGAGCAATCAGCCCCAGCATTTT. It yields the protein CAWSVLWSNQPQHF.

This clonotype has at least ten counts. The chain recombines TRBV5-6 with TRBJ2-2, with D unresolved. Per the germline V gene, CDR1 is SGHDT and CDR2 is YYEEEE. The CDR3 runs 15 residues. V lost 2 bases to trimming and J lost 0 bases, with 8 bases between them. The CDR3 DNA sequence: TGTGCCAGCAGCTTCAACGAGGCGAACACCGGGGAGCTGTTTTTT. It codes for CASSFNEANTGELFF. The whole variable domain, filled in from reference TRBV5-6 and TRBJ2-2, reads DAGVTQSPTHLIKTRGQQVTLRCSPKSGHDTVSWYQQALGQGPQFIFQYYEEEERQRGNFPDRFSGHQFPNYSSELNVNALLLGDSALYLCASSFNEANTGELFFGEGSRLTVL.

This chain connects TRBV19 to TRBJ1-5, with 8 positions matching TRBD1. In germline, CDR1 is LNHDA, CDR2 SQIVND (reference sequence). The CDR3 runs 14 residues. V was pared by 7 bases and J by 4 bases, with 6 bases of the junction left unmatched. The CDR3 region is CASNLGQGNQPQHF. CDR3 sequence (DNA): TGTGCCAGTAATTTAGGACAGGGTAATCAGCCCCAGCATTTT.

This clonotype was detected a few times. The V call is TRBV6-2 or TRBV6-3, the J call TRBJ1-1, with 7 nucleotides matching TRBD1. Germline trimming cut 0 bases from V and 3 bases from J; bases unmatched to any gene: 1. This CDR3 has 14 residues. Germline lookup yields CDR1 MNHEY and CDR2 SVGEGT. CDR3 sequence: CASSYSDRDTEAFF. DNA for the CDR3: TGTGCCAGCAGTTACTCAGACAGGGACACTGAAGCTTTCTTT.

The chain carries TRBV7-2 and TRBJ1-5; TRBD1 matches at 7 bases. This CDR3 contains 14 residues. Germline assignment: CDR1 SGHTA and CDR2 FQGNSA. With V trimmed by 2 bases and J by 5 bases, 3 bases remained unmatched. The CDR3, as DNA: TGTGCCAGCAGCTTATGGGACAGTGATCAGCCCCAGCATTTT. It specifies CASSLWDSDQPQHF.

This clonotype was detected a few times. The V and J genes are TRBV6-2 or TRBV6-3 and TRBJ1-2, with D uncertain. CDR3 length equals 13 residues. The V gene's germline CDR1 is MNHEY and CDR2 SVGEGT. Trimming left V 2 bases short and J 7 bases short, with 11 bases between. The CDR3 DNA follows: TGTGCCAGCAGTTACCTCGATCAGCTTGGCTACACCTTC. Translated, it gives CASSYLDQLGYTF.

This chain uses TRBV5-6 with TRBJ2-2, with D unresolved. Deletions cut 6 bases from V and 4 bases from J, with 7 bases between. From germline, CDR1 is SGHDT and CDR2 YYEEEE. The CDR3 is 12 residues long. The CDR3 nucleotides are TGTGCCAGCACATACGGCACCGGGGAGCTGTTTTTT. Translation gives CASTYGTGELFF.

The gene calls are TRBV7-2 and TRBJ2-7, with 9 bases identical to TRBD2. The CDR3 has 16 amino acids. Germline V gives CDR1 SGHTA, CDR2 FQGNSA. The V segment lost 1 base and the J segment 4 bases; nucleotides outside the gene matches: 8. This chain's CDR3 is CASSLGISGGLYEQYF. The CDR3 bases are TGTGCCAGCAGCTTAGGGATTAGCGGGGGCTTATACGAGCAGTACTTC.

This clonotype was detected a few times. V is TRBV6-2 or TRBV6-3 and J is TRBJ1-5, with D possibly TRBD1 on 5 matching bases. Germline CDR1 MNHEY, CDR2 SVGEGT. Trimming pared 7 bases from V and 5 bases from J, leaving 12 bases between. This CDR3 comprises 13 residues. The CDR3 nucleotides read TGTGCCAGCACCAACGGGGGTTATCAGCCCCAGCATTTT. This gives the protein CASTNGGYQPQHF.

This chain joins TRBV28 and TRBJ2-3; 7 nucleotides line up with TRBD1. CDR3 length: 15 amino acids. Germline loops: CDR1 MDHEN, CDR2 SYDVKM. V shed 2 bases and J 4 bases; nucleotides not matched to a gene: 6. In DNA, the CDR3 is TGTGCCAGCAGTTTAAGGCCAGGGGGATCAGATACGCAGTATTTT. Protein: CASSLRPGGSDTQYF.

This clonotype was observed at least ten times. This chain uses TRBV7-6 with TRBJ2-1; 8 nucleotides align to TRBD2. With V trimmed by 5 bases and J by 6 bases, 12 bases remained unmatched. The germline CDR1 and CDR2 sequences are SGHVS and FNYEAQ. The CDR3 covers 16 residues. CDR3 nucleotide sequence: TGTGCCAGCAGCCCAGCGGGGGCAGAGCGAAGCAATGAGCAGTTCTTC. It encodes CASSPAGAERSNEQFF.

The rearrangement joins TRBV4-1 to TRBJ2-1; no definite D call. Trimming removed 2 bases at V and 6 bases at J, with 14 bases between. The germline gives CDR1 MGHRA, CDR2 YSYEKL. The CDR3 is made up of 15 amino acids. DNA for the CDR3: TGCGCCAGCAGCCAATACCCGGGTCCTGGCAATGAGCAGTTCTTC. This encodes CASSQYPGPGNEQFF.

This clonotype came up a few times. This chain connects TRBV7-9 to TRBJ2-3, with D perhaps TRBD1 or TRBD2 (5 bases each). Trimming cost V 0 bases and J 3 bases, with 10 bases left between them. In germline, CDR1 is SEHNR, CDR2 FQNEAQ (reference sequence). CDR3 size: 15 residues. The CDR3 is CASSLAQGETDTQYF. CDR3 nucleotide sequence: TGTGCCAGCAGCTTAGCGCAGGGAGAGACAGATACGCAGTATTTT.

The DNA for the CDR3 is TGTGCCAGCAGTTTCGTCCCGGGACAGGGGGACAATCAGCCCCAGCATTTT. It yields the protein CASSFVPGQGDNQPQHF. This chain joins TRBV7-2 and TRBJ1-5, with TRBD1 identical over 11 bases. The CDR3 has 17 residues. Trimming cost V 6 bases and J 3 bases; bases outside gene matches: 10. The germline V gene has CDR1 SGHTA and CDR2 FQGNSA.

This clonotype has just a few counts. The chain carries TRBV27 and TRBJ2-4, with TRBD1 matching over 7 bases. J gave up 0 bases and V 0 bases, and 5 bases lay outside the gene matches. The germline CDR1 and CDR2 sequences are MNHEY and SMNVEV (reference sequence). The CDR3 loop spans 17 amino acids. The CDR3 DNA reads TGTGCCAGCAGTTTATCGGAGACAGGGTTAGCCAAAAACATTCAGTACTTC. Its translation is CASSLSETGLAKNIQYF.

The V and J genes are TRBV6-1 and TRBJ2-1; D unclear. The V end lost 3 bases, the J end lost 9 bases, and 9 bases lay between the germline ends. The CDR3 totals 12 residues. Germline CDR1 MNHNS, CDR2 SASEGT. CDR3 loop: CASSDLRSEQFF. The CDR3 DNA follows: TGTGCCAGCAGTGATCTACGAAGTGAGCAGTTCTTC.

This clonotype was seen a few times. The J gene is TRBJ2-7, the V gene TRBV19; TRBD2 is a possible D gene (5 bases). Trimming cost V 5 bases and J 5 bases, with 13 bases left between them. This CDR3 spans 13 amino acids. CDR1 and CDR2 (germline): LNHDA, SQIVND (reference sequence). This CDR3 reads CASSPSGKDEQYF. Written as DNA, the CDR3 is TGTGCCAGTAGTCCTTCGGGGAAGGACGAGCAGTACTTC.

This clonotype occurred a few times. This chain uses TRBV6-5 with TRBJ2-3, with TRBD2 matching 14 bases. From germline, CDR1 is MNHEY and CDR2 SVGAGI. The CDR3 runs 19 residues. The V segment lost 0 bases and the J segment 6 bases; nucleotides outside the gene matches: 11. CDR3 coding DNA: TGTGCCAGCAGTTACTCCCAAATTGGGACTAGCGGGAGTAGTGATACGCAGTATTTT. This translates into CASSYSQIGTSGSSDTQYF.

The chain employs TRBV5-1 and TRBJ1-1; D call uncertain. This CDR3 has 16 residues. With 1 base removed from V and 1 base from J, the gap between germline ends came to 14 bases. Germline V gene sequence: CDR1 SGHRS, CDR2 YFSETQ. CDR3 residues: CASSLNPGSPNTEAFF. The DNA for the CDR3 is TGCGCCAGCAGCTTGAATCCGGGGAGTCCGAACACTGAAGCTTTCTTT.

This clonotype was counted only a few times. The CDR3 here is CASSEFLRQGARQPQHF. The CDR3 DNA follows: TGTGCCAGCAGTGAATTCCTGCGACAGGGGGCCCGTCAGCCCCAGCATTTT. The gene calls are TRBV6-1 and TRBJ1-5, with 10 bases identical to TRBD1. Germline lookup yields CDR1 MNHNS and CDR2 SASEGT. Unmatched junction bases numbered 10, after V lost 2 bases and J lost 6 bases. The CDR3 runs 17 residues.

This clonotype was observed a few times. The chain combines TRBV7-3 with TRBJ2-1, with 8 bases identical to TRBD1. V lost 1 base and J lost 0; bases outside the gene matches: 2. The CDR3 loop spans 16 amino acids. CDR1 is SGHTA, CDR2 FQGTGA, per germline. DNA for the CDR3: TGTGCCAGCAGCTTAAGGGGGACAGGCTCCTACAATGAGCAGTTCTTC. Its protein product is CASSLRGTGSYNEQFF.

The CDR3 bases are TGTGCCAGCAACGCGGTCGGGGTAGGCTACACCTTC. As protein: CASNAVGVGYTF. The V gene is TRBV7-6, the J gene TRBJ1-2; D unclear. Trimming pared 7 bases from V and 8 bases from J, leaving 14 bases between. The CDR3 has 12 residues. Germline CDR1 reads SGHVS; CDR2 reads FNYEAQ. The whole variable domain, remainder taken from reference TRBV7-6 and TRBJ1-2, is GAGVSQSPRYKVTKRGQDVALRCDPISGHVSLYWYRQALGQGPEFLTYFNYEAQQDKSGLPNDRFSAERPEGSISTLTIQRTEQRDSAMYRCASNAVGVGYTFGSGTRLTVV.

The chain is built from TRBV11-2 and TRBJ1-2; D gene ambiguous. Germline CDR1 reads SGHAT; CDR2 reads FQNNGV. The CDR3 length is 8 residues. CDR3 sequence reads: CTETGYTF. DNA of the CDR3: TGTACTGAAACTGGCTACACCTTC.

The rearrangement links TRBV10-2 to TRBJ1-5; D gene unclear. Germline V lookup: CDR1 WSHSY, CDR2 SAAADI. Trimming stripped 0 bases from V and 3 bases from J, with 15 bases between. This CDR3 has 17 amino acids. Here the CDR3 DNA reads TGCGCCAGCAGTGAGTCGACGGTTGCAGGTCCCAATCAGCCCCAGCATTTT. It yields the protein CASSESTVAGPNQPQHF.

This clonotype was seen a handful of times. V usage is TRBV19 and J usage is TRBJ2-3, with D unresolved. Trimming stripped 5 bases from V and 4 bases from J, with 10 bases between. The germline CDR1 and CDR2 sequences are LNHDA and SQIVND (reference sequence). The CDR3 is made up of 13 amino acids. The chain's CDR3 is CASSERAADTQYF. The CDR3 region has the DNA TGTGCCAGTAGTGAAAGAGCCGCAGATACGCAGTATTTT.